This TCR beta chain appears in the sequencing data of a study of blood T cell repertoires in COVID-19. Study context: Acute and convalescent COVID-19 specimens originated in the United States, Italy and Spain. PBMCs, B-cell-depleted T cells, or T cells provided the cDNA or gDNA that made up the material.

The V and J ends lost 1 base and 6 bases, in that order; junction bases with no gene match: 6. Germline CDR1 and CDR2: LNHDA and SQIVND (reference sequence). This CDR3 is built from 15 residues. How the authors handled the data: Counts of nucleated cells, estimated from reference gene primer amplification, were obtained. TCRdb keeps only in-frame clones here, not all; method: immunoSEQ multiplex PCR. Clone size and V and J calls were adopted from that table, with D and trimming inferred from the DNA. The sample has about 280,000 clones; roughly 87% are singletons. The sequenced sample was peripheral blood. The chain joins TRBV19 to TRBJ2-7; TRBD2 aligns across 10 bases. The receptor was isolated from a human donor in a cohort sampled during active COVID-19. The CDR3: CASSIGTSGFAEQYF. The CDR3, as DNA: TGTGCCAGTAGTATAGGGACTAGCGGCTTCGCCGAGCAGTACTTC.